The next 21 T cell receptor beta chains were all read from a single sample in a study of T cell repertoires in cytomegalovirus infection. TCRdb passed the reads through MiXCR, listing each CDR3 protein once. Among about 740,000 distinct CDR3 sequences listed, about 40% were seen once. The sequenced sample consisted of PBMCs. The source of these receptors is a human donor in good health (CMV status not recorded). Some clones in this sample may be carry-over from other donors' samples.

In DNA form, the CDR3 reads TGTGCCTGGAGTGTATGGGGGACAGGGTCTGGAAACACCATATATTTT. Translated: CAWSVWGTGSGNTIYF. J is TRBJ1-3 and V is TRBV30; 9 bases are shared with TRBD1. The germline V gene encodes CDR1 GTSNPN and CDR2 SVGIG (reference sequence). V lost 0 bases to trimming and J lost 1 base; unmatched junction nucleotides: 4. This CDR3 contains 16 residues.

The rearrangement joins TRBV3-1 to TRBJ1-2; weak D call: TRBD1 (5 bases). Trimming stripped 6 bases from V and 3 bases from J, with 14 bases between. Germline CDR1 is LGHDT and CDR2 is YNNKEL (reference sequence). The CDR3 has 14 residues. DNA for the CDR3: TGTGCCAGCAGTCAAAGGACACTCGACTATGGCTACACCTTC. This translates into CASSQRTLDYGYTF.

This clonotype was counted between two and nine times. V usage is TRBV11-2 and J usage is TRBJ1-2; 9 bases are shared with TRBD1. CDR3 length equals 14 residues. V lost 5 bases and J lost 4; bases outside the gene matches: 5. Per germline, CDR1 SGHAT and CDR2 FQNNGV. DNA for the CDR3: TGTGCCAGCAGCGCTCAACAGGGGGCCTATGGCTACACCTTC. Protein product: CASSAQQGAYGYTF.

V is TRBV20-1 and J is TRBJ1-3, with D possibly being TRBD1 (6 bases). The V end lost 0 bases, the J end lost 4 bases, and 13 bases lay between the germline ends. Germline assignment: CDR1 DFQATT and CDR2 SNEGSKA (reference sequence). This CDR3 is built from 15 residues. The CDR3 loop is CSARDTRQGGNTIYF. As DNA, the CDR3 is TGCAGTGCTAGAGATACCCGGCAGGGGGGAAACACCATATATTTT.

This clonotype was detected once. J is TRBJ1-5 and V is TRBV6-2 or TRBV6-3, with 12 nucleotides matching TRBD1. Trimming took 6 bases from V and 6 from J; bases not matched to a gene: 9. Per germline, CDR1 MNHEY and CDR2 SVGEGT. This CDR3 is 16 amino acids long. CDR3 sequence: CASRNRDRGLIQPQHF. Written as DNA, the CDR3 is TGTGCCAGCAGAAACCGGGACAGGGGGCTCATTCAGCCCCAGCATTTT.

This clonotype was seen at least ten times. V is TRBV28 and J is TRBJ1-1; unclear D gene. The CDR3 loop spans 14 amino acids. The germline V gene has CDR1 MDHEN and CDR2 SYDVKM. The ends were cut back, 4 bases at V and 0 bases at J, with 9 bases in the middle. The CDR3 bases are TGTGCCAGCAGTTGGGGAGCCCTGAACACTGAAGCTTTCTTT. It codes for CASSWGALNTEAFF.

This clonotype was observed once. A much larger clonotype is one base distant, so this may be a read error. The rearrangement uses TRBV7-6 and TRBJ2-3, with 8 bases lining up with TRBD1. Germline CDR1 SGHVS, CDR2 FNYEAQ. V lost 2 bases, J lost 5 bases, and 6 bases stayed unmatched. The CDR3 is 15 residues long. The CDR3 nucleotides read TGTGCCAGCAGCTTACTGGACAGGGCAGGAGATACGCAGTATTTT. This sequence encodes CASSLLDRAGDTQYF.

The chain has TRBV10-3 and TRBJ1-1; D is ambiguous. CDR1 is ENHRY and CDR2 is SYGVKD in the germline V gene. This CDR3 region has 12 residues. V was cut by 10 bases and J by 10 bases, with 19 bases left in between. In DNA form, the CDR3 reads TGTGCCACCTGGACGGCTACCCACGGAGCTTTCTTT. Translated, it gives CATWTATHGAFF.

This clonotype was detected only a few times. The chain joins TRBV28 to TRBJ1-2; D is unclear. V was shortened by 7 bases and J by 4 bases, with 13 bases between the two germline ends. The V gene's germline CDR1 is MDHEN and CDR2 SYDVKM. The CDR3 is 13 residues long. DNA of the CDR3: TGTGCCAGCACCCTAATGGGCCCCTATGGCTACACCTTC. Encoded protein: CASTLMGPYGYTF.

The chain employs TRBV28 and TRBJ2-7, with D uncertain. Deletions cut 2 bases from V and 5 bases from J, with 7 bases between. CDR3 length: 12 amino acids. From germline, CDR1 is MDHEN and CDR2 SYDVKM. The CDR3 is CASSLSMHEQYF. The CDR3 DNA reads as TGTGCCAGCAGTTTAAGTATGCACGAGCAGTACTTC.

This clonotype appeared many times. The genes are TRBV7-2 and TRBJ2-7; possible D gene TRBD2, 5 bases. V gave up 5 bases and J gave up 6 bases, with 20 bases separating them. This CDR3 region has 15 residues. Germline loops: CDR1 SGHTA, CDR2 FQGNSA. The CDR3 here is CASSPQPGLPSEQYF. The CDR3 bases are TGTGCCAGCAGCCCGCAACCAGGACTGCCCTCCGAGCAGTACTTC. The entire variable domain, with the rest obtained from reference TRBV7-2 and TRBJ2-7, is as follows: GAGVSQSPSNKVTEKGKDVELRCDPISGHTALYWYRQSLGQGLEFLIYFQGNSAPDKSGLPSDRFSAERTGGSVSTLTIQRTQQEDSAVYLCASSPQPGLPSEQYFGPGTRLTVT.

The V gene is TRBV2, the J gene TRBJ2-7; 9 bases match TRBD1. The CDR3 has 14 residues. From germline, CDR1 is SNHLY and CDR2 FYNNEI. V was clipped by 6 bases and J by 9 bases; unmatched bases: 12. CDR3 protein: CASRAPDRGRVQYF. The CDR3, as DNA: TGTGCCAGCAGGGCCCCGGACAGGGGTCGTGTGCAGTACTTC.

Turning to this clonotype: A read error is possible here, since a much larger clone lies one base away. The CDR3 coding sequence is TGTGCCAGCAGCACCGGGACAGCGAACACCGGGGAGCTGTTTTTT. This sequence encodes CASSTGTANTGELFF. V is TRBV5-5 and J is TRBJ2-2, with TRBD1 matching over 7 bases. After removal of 4 bases from V and 0 bases from J, the junction contained 3 bases not matched to a gene. Germline CDR1 reads SGHKS; CDR2 reads YYEKEE (reference sequence). The CDR3 is 15 residues long.

This clonotype was detected a few times. This chain links TRBV5-1 with TRBJ2-7, with 7 bases that match TRBD1. CDR1 is SGHRS and CDR2 is YFSETQ in the germline V gene. The J segment lost 3 bases and the V segment lost 4 bases, leaving 4 bases of the junction unmatched. CDR3 size: 13 residues. In DNA, the CDR3 is TGCGCCAGCAGCAAACGGGACAGCTACGAGCAGTACTTC. Translated: CASSKRDSYEQYF.

J is TRBJ1-5 and V is TRBV30; D may be TRBD1 (6 bases). CDR1 is GTSNPN and CDR2 is SVGIG in the germline V gene (reference sequence). The CDR3 is 16 amino acids. V was pared by 5 bases and J by 3 bases, with 20 bases between. In nucleotides, the CDR3 is TGTGCCTGGGGTGGGAGGGGGACGGGCTACAATCAGCCCCAGCATTTT. This sequence encodes CAWGGRGTGYNQPQHF. Drawing the rest from reference TRBV30 and TRBJ1-5, the complete variable domain is SQTIHQWPATLVQPVGSPLSLECTVEGTSNPNLYWYRQAAGRGLQLLFYSVGIGQISSEVPQNLSASRPQDRQFILSSKKLLLSDSGFYLCAWGGRGTGYNQPQHFGDGTRLSIL.

With respect to this clonotype: A much larger clone lies a single base off, so this may be a read error. The V and J genes are TRBV11-3 and TRBJ1-1; D perhaps matches TRBD1 (6 bases). This CDR3 region has 16 residues. V lost 5 bases, J lost 0 bases, and 16 bases lay in between. From germline, CDR1 is SGHNT and CDR2 YENEEA. For the CDR3, the DNA is TGTGCCAGCAGCCCTGGGGGCGGACTTATGAACACTGAAGCTTTCTTT. Its protein product is CASSPGGGLMNTEAFF.

V gene TRBV28 combines with J gene TRBJ1-1; D remains ambiguous. Germline V gives CDR1 MDHEN, CDR2 SYDVKM. V lost 5 bases and J lost 5, with 12 bases in between. CDR3 length: 13 amino acids. Here the CDR3 reads CASSLEDETEAFF. CDR3 bases: TGTGCCAGCAGTCTCGAAGACGAGACTGAAGCTTTCTTT.

A note on this clonotype: This may come from a read error, since a much larger clone is one base off. The rearrangement joins TRBV27 to TRBJ1-6, with D hard to call. The germline gives CDR1 MNHEY, CDR2 SMNVEV (reference sequence). Trimming stripped 6 bases from V and 10 bases from J, with 16 bases between. This CDR3 comprises 14 residues. CDR3 in DNA: TGTGCCAGCAGCCTCTCCGGACCCCCCTCACCCCTCCACTTT. This codes for CASSLSGPPSPLHF.

V is TRBV2 and J is TRBJ1-2; D uncertain. The V and J ends lost 8 bases and 0 bases respectively, with 16 bases between them. Germline V gene lookup returns CDR1 SNHLY and CDR2 FYNNEI. The CDR3 is made up of 15 amino acids. CDR3 nucleotide sequence: TGTGCCAGCGTTAGTACCATACCCTCTAACTATGGCTACACCTTC. Amino acid sequence: CASVSTIPSNYGYTF.

The chain uses TRBV29-1 and TRBJ1-1; 9 nucleotides align to TRBD1. Germline V gene lookup returns CDR1 SQVTM and CDR2 ANQGSEA. Trimming at V came to 8 bases and at J to 0 bases, leaving 4 bases not matched to a gene. CDR3 length: 13 residues. The DNA for the CDR3 is TGCAGCACCCGGACAGGGGTGAACACTGAAGCTTTCTTT. Its translation: CSTRTGVNTEAFF. Using reference TRBV29-1 and TRBJ1-1 for the parts outside the CDR3, the full variable domain is SAVISQKPSRDICQRGTSLTIQCQVDSQVTMMFWYRQQPGQSLTLIATANQGSEATYESGFVIDKFPISRPNLTFSTLTVSNMSPEDSSIYLCSTRTGVNTEAFFGQGTRLTVV.

The chain joins TRBV6-5 to TRBJ1-2; 7 bases match TRBD1. The germline gives CDR1 MNHEY, CDR2 SVGAGI. V dropped 7 bases and J dropped 8; count of bases not matched to a gene: 16. The CDR3 spans 15 residues. The CDR3 coding sequence is TGTGCCAGCAAAGCATCCGGGACAGCCAGGGGGGGCTACACCTTC. This translates into CASKASGTARGGYTF.